These 19 T cell receptor beta chains were sequenced from one sample in a study of T cell responses to AZD1222 COVID-19 vaccine. Using immunoSEQ multiplex PCR, the repertoire was profiled, and TCRdb retains in-frame clones only, with some absent. The sample includes 150,000 to 160,000 clones, about 88% of them seen just once. The sequences come from peripheral blood, collected on day 0 of AZD1222 vaccination. The receptors originated from an adult in good health.

CDR3 in amino acids: CASSFTSGGQTEAFF. CDR3 DNA: TGCGCCAGCAGCTTTACCTCAGGGGGTCAAACTGAAGCTTTCTTT. This rearrangement joins TRBV5-1 to TRBJ1-1; 7 bases fit TRBD1. J was trimmed by 5 bases and V by 2 bases; bases with no gene match: 9. This CDR3 is built from 15 residues. Germline CDR1 reads SGHRS; CDR2 reads YFSETQ.

The rearrangement links TRBV11-3 to TRBJ2-7; no reliable D call. Germline assignment: CDR1 SGHNT and CDR2 YENEEA. V lost 1 base and J 6 bases, leaving 10 bases between the germline ends. CDR3 length equals 13 residues. The CDR3 is CASSLGHVGEQYF. The DNA of the CDR3 is TGTGCCAGCAGCTTAGGCCACGTCGGCGAGCAGTACTTC.

The rearrangement uses TRBV30 and TRBJ1-1; no firm D call. Germline loops: CDR1 GTSNPN, CDR2 SVGIG (reference sequence). V shed 4 bases and J shed 4 bases, with 7 bases lying between them. CDR3 length: 11 amino acids. CDR3 coding DNA: TGTGCCTGGACCTGGGGCACTGAAGCTTTCTTT. This encodes CAWTWGTEAFF.

The chain has TRBV5-1 and TRBJ2-5; D remains ambiguous. Germline V gene sequence: CDR1 SGHRS, CDR2 YFSETQ. Between the trimmed V and J ends, which lost 2 bases and 7 bases, there was a span of 12 bases. The CDR3 is 13 amino acids. The CDR3 protein is CASSFDPLGTQYF. The DNA of the CDR3 is TGCGCCAGCAGCTTTGACCCCCTGGGGACCCAGTACTTC.

The chain recombines TRBV19 with TRBJ2-3, with a tentative D call TRBD2 (7 bases). V was clipped by 1 base and J by 3 bases, with 17 bases between them. CDR3 length equals 17 residues. From germline, CDR1 is LNHDA and CDR2 SQIVND (reference sequence). CDR3 DNA: TGTGCCAGTAGTATAGGATTGGGGGGGGCTAGTACAGATACGCAGTATTTT. As protein: CASSIGLGGASTDTQYF.

The V gene is TRBV3-1 (or the pseudogene TRBV3-2), the J gene TRBJ1-1; D remains unclear. Germline V gene data show CDR1 as LGHDT and CDR2 as YNNKEL (reference sequence). V gave up 4 bases and J gave up 10 bases, with 13 bases separating them. The CDR3 covers 12 residues. This chain's CDR3 is CASSPLAGRAFF. Here the CDR3 DNA reads TGTGCCAGCAGCCCCCTGGCGGGTAGAGCTTTCTTT.

The gene calls are TRBV7-8 and TRBJ1-5; D remains ambiguous. Germline assignment: CDR1 SGHVS and CDR2 FQNEAQ. Trimming removed 5 bases at V and 0 bases at J, with 14 bases between. This CDR3 comprises 16 residues. The chain's CDR3 is CASSPPAVPSNQPQHF. DNA of the CDR3: TGTGCCAGCAGCCCTCCGGCAGTGCCTAGCAATCAGCCCCAGCATTTT.

V and J are TRBV5-1 and TRBJ2-5, with 8 bases lining up with TRBD1. Trimming cost V 4 bases and J 5 bases; bases outside gene matches: 10. CDR1 and CDR2 (germline): SGHRS, YFSETQ. The CDR3 is 15 residues long. In nucleotides, the CDR3 is TGCGCCAGCAGCGCGGCAGGGGGCTTGGGGGAGACCCAGTACTTC. It encodes CASSAAGGLGETQYF. The whole variable domain, remainder taken from reference TRBV5-1 and TRBJ2-5, is KAGVTQTPRYLIKTRGQQVTLSCSPISGHRSVSWYQQTPGQGLQFLFEYFSETQRNKGNFPGRFSGRQFSNSRSEMNVSTLELGDSALYLCASSAAGGLGETQYFGPGTRLLVL.

V gene TRBV6-5 combines with J gene TRBJ1-6, with D possibly TRBD1 on 5 matching bases. V lost 8 bases and J lost 2, with 10 bases in between. The CDR3 has 14 residues. In germline, CDR1 is MNHEY, CDR2 SVGAGI. In DNA form, the CDR3 reads TGTGCCAGCCGCAGGACAACCTATAATTCACCCCTCCACTTT. It is translated as CASRRTTYNSPLHF.

The V call is TRBV7-8, the J call TRBJ1-1, with D unclear. From germline, CDR1 is SGHVS and CDR2 FQNEAQ. The CDR3 has 12 residues. The V end lost 0 bases, the J end lost 11 bases, and 10 bases lay between the germline ends. The CDR3 coding sequence is TGTGCCAGCAGCTTAGCGTCGTTTGAGGCTTTCTTT. It yields the protein CASSLASFEAFF.

V gene TRBV24-1 combines with J gene TRBJ2-7; D might be TRBD1 (6 bases). The CDR3 is 15 amino acids. The germline V and J ends were trimmed by 6 bases and 0 bases, with 14 bases remaining between them. CDR1 and CDR2 (germline): KGHDR, SFDVKD. CDR3 protein: CATSLSGTSSYEQYF. As DNA, the CDR3 is TGTGCCACCAGTCTCTCTGGGACAAGCTCCTACGAGCAGTACTTC.

The rearrangement uses TRBV30 and TRBJ2-1, with TRBD2 matching over 8 bases. The length of the CDR3 is 13 residues. Germline V CDR1 and CDR2: GTSNPN, SVGIG (reference sequence). The V segment lost 3 bases and the J segment 7 bases; nucleotides outside the gene matches: 5. In nucleotides, the CDR3 is TGTGCCTGGAGAGGACTAGCAAGGAATGAGCAGTTCTTC. Encoded protein: CAWRGLARNEQFF.

The CDR3 DNA reads as TGTGCCAGTAGTTCCGTGGCCCCGAGGGGCAATCAGCCCCAGCATTTT. Amino acid sequence: CASSSVAPRGNQPQHF. The chain combines TRBV19 with TRBJ1-5; no clear D. Trimming stripped 5 bases from V and 2 bases from J, with 16 bases between. This CDR3 has 16 residues. CDR1 LNHDA and CDR2 SQIVND come from the germline V gene (reference sequence). Using reference TRBV19 and TRBJ1-5 for the parts outside the CDR3, the full variable domain is DGGITQSPKYLFRKEGQNVTLSCEQNLNHDAMYWYRQDPGQGLRLIYYSQIVNDFQKGDIAEGYSVSREKKESFPLTVTSAQKNPTAFYLCASSSVAPRGNQPQHFGDGTRLSIL.

The CDR3 nucleotides are TGTGCCAGCAGGCGGGACAGGAGAGAGACCCAGTACTTC. Translated: CASRRDRRETQYF. The chain joins TRBV27 to TRBJ2-5; 8 bases are a match to TRBD1. This CDR3 region has 13 residues. Germline V gene lookup returns CDR1 MNHEY and CDR2 SMNVEV (reference sequence). V lost 6 bases to trimming and J lost 4 bases; unmatched junction nucleotides: 4.

The chain uses TRBV6-5 and TRBJ1-1; TRBD1 aligns across 8 bases. Germline assignment: CDR1 MNHEY and CDR2 SVGAGI. The ends lost 4 bases at V and 5 bases at J; junction bases unmatched: 6. The CDR3 loop spans 14 amino acids. The CDR3 DNA follows: TGTGCCAGCAGTTTCCGAGACAGGGGAACTGAAGCTTTCTTT. This encodes CASSFRDRGTEAFF.

V is TRBV27 and J is TRBJ1-2; 9 nucleotides match TRBD1. Germline V gene lookup returns CDR1 MNHEY and CDR2 SMNVEV (reference sequence). The CDR3 sequence is 15 residues long. Trimming at V came to 6 bases and at J to 5 bases, leaving 10 bases not matched to a gene. CDR3 residues: CASRSTGTGIYGYTF. DNA of the CDR3: TGTGCCAGCAGATCTACCGGGACAGGGATATATGGCTACACCTTC.

This clone appeared once. The rearrangement uses TRBV6-6 and TRBJ1-6; a weak D match, TRBD1 (5 bases). Between the trimmed V and J ends, which lost 2 bases and 8 bases, there was a span of 16 bases. This CDR3 comprises 16 residues. CDR1 and CDR2 (germline): MNHNY, SVGAGI (reference sequence). CDR3: CASSYGRASMYSPLHF. CDR3 DNA: TGTGCCAGCAGTTACGGCAGGGCTTCAATGTATTCACCCCTCCACTTT.

This chain uses TRBV18 with TRBJ2-2; D remains unclear. Deletions cut 1 base from V and 4 bases from J, with 13 bases between. The CDR3 contains 16 residues. CDR1 and CDR2 from the germline V gene are KGHSH and LQKENI. Written as DNA, the CDR3 is TGTGCCAGCTCACCACGAGGACGACAAAGCACCGGGGAGCTGTTTTTT. Amino acids: CASSPRGRQSTGELFF.

The J gene is TRBJ2-3, the V gene TRBV7-2, with 9 bases that match TRBD2. Losses at the gene ends were 1 base for V and 4 bases for J; bases not matched to a gene: 9. CDR1 is SGHTA, CDR2 FQGNSA, per germline. The CDR3 sequence is 17 residues long. CDR3 region: CASSLGWREGLADTQYF. The CDR3 DNA reads TGTGCCAGCAGCTTAGGATGGCGGGAGGGCCTAGCAGATACGCAGTATTTT.